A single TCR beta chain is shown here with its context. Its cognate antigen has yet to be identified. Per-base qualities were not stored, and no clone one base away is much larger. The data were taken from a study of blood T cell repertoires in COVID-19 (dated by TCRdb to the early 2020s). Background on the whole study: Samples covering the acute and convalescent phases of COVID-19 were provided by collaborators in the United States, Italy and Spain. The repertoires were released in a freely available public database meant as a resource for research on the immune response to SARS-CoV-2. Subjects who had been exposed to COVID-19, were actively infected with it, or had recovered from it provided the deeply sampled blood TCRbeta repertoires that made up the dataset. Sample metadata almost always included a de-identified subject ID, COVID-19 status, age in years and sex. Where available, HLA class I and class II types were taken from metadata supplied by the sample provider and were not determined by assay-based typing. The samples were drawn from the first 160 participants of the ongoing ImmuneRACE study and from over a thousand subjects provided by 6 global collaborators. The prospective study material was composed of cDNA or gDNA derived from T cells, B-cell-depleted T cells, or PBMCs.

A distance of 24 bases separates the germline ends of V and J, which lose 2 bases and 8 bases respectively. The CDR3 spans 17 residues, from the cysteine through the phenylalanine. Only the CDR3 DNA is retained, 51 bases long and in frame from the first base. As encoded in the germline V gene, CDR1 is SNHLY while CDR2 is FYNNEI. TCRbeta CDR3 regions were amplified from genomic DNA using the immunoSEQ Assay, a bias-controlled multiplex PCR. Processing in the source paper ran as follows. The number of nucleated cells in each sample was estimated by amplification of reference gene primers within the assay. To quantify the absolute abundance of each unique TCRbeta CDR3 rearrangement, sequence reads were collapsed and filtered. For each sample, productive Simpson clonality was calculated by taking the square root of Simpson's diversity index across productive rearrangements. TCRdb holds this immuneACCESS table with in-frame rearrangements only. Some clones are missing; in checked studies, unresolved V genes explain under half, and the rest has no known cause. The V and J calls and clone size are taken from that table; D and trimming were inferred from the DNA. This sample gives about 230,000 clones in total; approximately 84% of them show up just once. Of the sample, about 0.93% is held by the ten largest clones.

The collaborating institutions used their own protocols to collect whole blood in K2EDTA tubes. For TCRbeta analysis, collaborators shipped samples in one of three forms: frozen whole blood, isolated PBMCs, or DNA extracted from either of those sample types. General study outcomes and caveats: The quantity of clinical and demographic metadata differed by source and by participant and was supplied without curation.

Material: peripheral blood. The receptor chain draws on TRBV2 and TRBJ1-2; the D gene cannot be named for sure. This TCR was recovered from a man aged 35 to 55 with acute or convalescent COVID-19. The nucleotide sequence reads TGTGCCAGCAGTGAATTTGTCGACTTAACTTTTTACCTGGGCTACACCTTC. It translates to CASSEFVDLTFYLGYTF.